This T cell receptor beta chain was recorded in a study of molecular identifiers for immune sequencing clone quantification. Previously described methods with listed TCR primers produced the bulk TCR libraries. TCRdb called the PCR reads again in MiXCR, with one record for every CDR3 protein. The table lists under 600,000 distinct CDR3 sequences, around 23% of them singletons. The V gene's germline CDR1 is SQVTM and CDR2 ANQGSEA. The V segment lost 0 bases and the J segment 5 bases; nucleotides outside the gene matches: 0. The CDR3 loop spans 13 amino acids. General study points: With a barcode shared among identical TCR molecules, highly expanded clone sizes could be underestimated.

This clonotype was recorded at least ten times. Its antigen remains unidentified. Sorting defined naive CD8 T cells as CD8+CD4-CCR7+CD45RA+. This TCR was recovered from a human donor in good health. Some libraries in this study had Jurkat cell RNA spiked in. J is TRBJ2-2 and V is TRBV29-1, with 7 bases identical to TRBD2. Material for sequencing was naive CD8+ T cells from blood, with Jurkat cell RNA spiked in. Subset indicated: FACS-sorted CD8+CD4-CCR7+CD45RA+ naive T cells. The CDR3 DNA reads as TGCAGCGTTGAAGAAGCGGGAACCGGGGAGCTGTTTTTT. It encodes CSVEEAGTGELFF.